These T cell receptor beta chains were read from a single sample in a study of T cell changes during pregnancy in multiple sclerosis. The method was immunoSEQ multiplex PCR; TCRdb's version includes in-frame clones alone and lacks a portion of them. The sample consists of about 67,000 clones, 90% to 95% of them appearing once. The sequences come from peripheral blood, collected after pregnancy. These receptor sequences come from a female donor with multiple sclerosis, enrolled in a pregnancy study. CDR3s include the opening cysteine and the closing phenylalanine or tryptophan. D genes are given only for firm matches. Size values are once, few and many counts, or a class for expanded clones, and some rows have none.

d_gene	v_gene	abundance	j_gene	len	CDR3nt	CDR3aa
TRBD2	TRBV7-2	NA	TRBJ2-1	15	TGTGCCAGCAGTGTCCGGACTAGCGGCTACAATGAGCAGTTCTTC	CASSVRTSGYNEQFF
NA	TRBV6-4	NA	TRBJ2-2	16	TGTGCCAGCAGCCTACAGGGGAATGTAGCGGCCGGGGAGCTGTTTTTT	CASSLQGNVAAGELFF
TRBD2	TRBV16	NA	TRBJ2-7	15	TGTGCCAGCAGCCAATATTCTAGCGGGCCCTACGAGCAGTACTTC	CASSQYSSGPYEQYF
NA	TRBV11-3	NA	TRBJ2-1	14	TGTGCCAGCAGCTCCACAGGGAGGGTAAATGAGCAGTTCTTC	CASSSTGRVNEQFF
NA	TRBV7-9	NA	TRBJ1-1	15	TGTGCCAGCACCATTCATCCCGGTCTGAACACTGAAGCTTTCTTT	CASTIHPGLNTEAFF
TRBD2	TRBV10-2	NA	TRBJ2-1	14	TGCGCCAGCAGCTCCGGACTAGACTACAATGAGCAGTTCTTC	CASSSGLDYNEQFF
TRBD1	TRBV7-6	NA	TRBJ2-7	15	TGTGCCAGCAGCTCAATGGGACAGGGGATTCACGAGCAGTACTTC	CASSSMGQGIHEQYF
NA	TRBV18	NA	TRBJ1-2	13	TGTGCCAGCTCACCGGTGAGGGATCATGGCTACACCTTC	CASSPVRDHGYTF
NA	TRBV6-1	NA	TRBJ2-6	15	TGTGCCAGCAGTGAAAGGAGCTCTGGGGCCAACGTCCTGACTTTC	CASSERSSGANVLTF
NA	TRBV30	NA	TRBJ2-3	16	TGTGCCTGGAGTCTTGGCCGGACACTCACGGCAGATACGCAGTATTTT	CAWSLGRTLTADTQYF
TRBD1	TRBV28	NA	TRBJ2-2	14	TGTGCCAGCTGGGGACAGTTGGGCACCGGGGAGCTGTTTTTT	CASWGQLGTGELFF
TRBD2	TRBV10-1	NA	TRBJ2-1	14	TGCGCCAGCAGGGGGACTAGCGGGAGTGGTGAGCAGTTCTTC	CASRGTSGSGEQFF
NA	TRBV11-2	once	TRBJ1-2	15	TGTGCCAGCAGCTTAGACAGAGGACAGCCCTATGGCTACACCTTC	CASSLDRGQPYGYTF
NA	TRBV7-9	NA	TRBJ1-2	14	TGTGCCAGCAGCTTAGGCGCCGGGAACTATGGCTACACCTTC	CASSLGAGNYGYTF
TRBD1	TRBV5-1	once	TRBJ1-2	15	TGCGCCAGCAGCTGGAAACAGGGGGCTGACTATGGCTACACCTTC	CASSWKQGADYGYTF
NA	TRBV30	NA	TRBJ1-2	11	TGTGCCTGGAGACGGGAAGGTGGCTACACCTTC	CAWRREGGYTF
NA	TRBV14	NA	TRBJ2-1	14	TGTGCCAGCAGCCTAACAGACAGAAACAATGAGCAGTTCTTC	CASSLTDRNNEQFF
NA	TRBV6-5	NA	TRBJ2-5	12	TGTGCCAGCAGACAGGGACAAGAGACCCAGTACTTC	CASRQGQETQYF
NA	TRBV27	NA	TRBJ1-1	13	TGTGCCAGCAGTTGGAGGGGAAACACTGAAGCTTTCTTT	CASSWRGNTEAFF
TRBD2	TRBV27	once	TRBJ2-1	16	TGTGCCAGCAGTTCACTCAGCGGGAGTTCCTACAATGAGCAGTTCTTC	CASSSLSGSSYNEQFF
TRBD1	TRBV2	NA	TRBJ1-1	15	TGTGCCAGCAAGGGGACGGACAGGGCGAACACTGAAGCTTTCTTT	CASKGTDRANTEAFF
TRBD2	TRBV7-6	few	TRBJ2-1	17	TGTGCCAGCAGCCCCTTTGCACTAGCGAGCTCCTACAATGAGCAGTTCTTC	CASSPFALASSYNEQFF
TRBD1	TRBV9	NA	TRBJ1-5	14	TGTGCCAGCAGCACTGGGACAGGGCATCAGCCCCAGCATTTT	CASSTGTGHQPQHF
TRBD1	TRBV30	NA	TRBJ2-7	14	TGTGCCTGGGGTGGGACAGGGGGCTATCGGGAGCAGTACTTC	CAWGGTGGYREQYF
NA	TRBV7-2	NA	TRBJ2-5	12	TGTGCCAGCAGGGCTAGGGGAGAGACCCAGTACTTC	CASRARGETQYF
NA	TRBV5-6	NA	TRBJ2-5	13	TGTGCCAGCAGCTATAGAGACCAAGAGACCCAGTACTTC	CASSYRDQETQYF
TRBD1	TRBV7-3	NA	TRBJ2-2	16	TGTGCCAGCAGCTCAGGACAGGGGGCGCTTGGCGGGGAGCTGTTTTTT	CASSSGQGALGGELFF
NA	TRBV10-1	NA	TRBJ2-1	16	TGCGCCAGCAGTGAGTCCTCGGGAAACGAAGTCAATGAGCAGTTCTTC	CASSESSGNEVNEQFF
NA	TRBV6-1	NA	TRBJ1-5	12	TGTGCCTGCAAAGGGGGAAATCAGCCCCAGCATTTT	CACKGGNQPQHF
TRBD2	TRBV9	NA	TRBJ2-1	16	TGTGCCAGCAGCGTCAATCCCGGGACTACCTACAATGAGCAGTTCTTC	CASSVNPGTTYNEQFF
NA	TRBV6-1	NA	TRBJ1-5	12	TGTGCCAGCAGTGAAAGCGGTCAGCCCCAGCATTTT	CASSESGQPQHF
NA	TRBV2	NA	TRBJ1-1	13	TGTGCCAGCAGGCAACAGGGATATACTGAAGCTTTCTTT	CASRQQGYTEAFF
TRBD1	TRBV5-5	NA	TRBJ1-5	16	TGTGCCAGCAGCTCCGGACAGGAACCCAGCAATCAGCCCCAGCATTTT	CASSSGQEPSNQPQHF
TRBD1	TRBV6-4	medium-sized	TRBJ1-5	14	TGTGCCAGCAGTGACGGGACAGGGGGTCAGCCCCAGCATTTT	CASSDGTGGQPQHF
NA	TRBV6-5	NA	TRBJ2-3	16	TGTGCCAGCAGTTTTGGTGCCGAGCTCAGGGCAGATACGCAGTATTTT	CASSFGAELRADTQYF
NA	TRBV19	NA	TRBJ2-7	18	TGTGCCAGTAGTATAGACGTCCTTGACAGCCCCGGCTCCTACGAGCAGTACTTC	CASSIDVLDSPGSYEQYF
TRBD2	TRBV6-1	NA	TRBJ2-1	15	TGTGCCAGCAGTGAAGTTTTTGAGCGGGAGGTTGAGCAGTTCTTC	CASSEVFEREVEQFF
NA	TRBV13	NA	TRBJ1-5	17	TGTGCCAGCAGCCGGCATACCACAACAGATAGCAATCAGCCCCAGCATTTT	CASSRHTTTDSNQPQHF
NA	TRBV7-9	NA	TRBJ2-1	14	TGTGCCAGCAGCTTAGATTCTGTTTACAATGAGCAGTTCTTC	CASSLDSVYNEQFF
TRBD2	TRBV27	NA	TRBJ2-3	15	TGTGCCAGCAGTTTAGGAGGGAGGGCCCCAGATACGCAGTATTTT	CASSLGGRAPDTQYF